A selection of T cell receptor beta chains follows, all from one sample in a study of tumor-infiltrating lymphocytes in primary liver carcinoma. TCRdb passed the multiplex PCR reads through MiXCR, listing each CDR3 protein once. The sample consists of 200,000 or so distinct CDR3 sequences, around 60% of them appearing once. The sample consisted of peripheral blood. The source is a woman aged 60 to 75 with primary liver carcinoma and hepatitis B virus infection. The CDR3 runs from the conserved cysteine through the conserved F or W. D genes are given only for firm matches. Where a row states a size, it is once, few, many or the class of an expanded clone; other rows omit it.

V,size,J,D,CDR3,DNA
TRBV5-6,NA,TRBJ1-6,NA,CASSLVSGSASPLHF,TGTGCCAGCAGCTTGGTTTCGGGGTCGGCTTCACCCCTCCACTTT
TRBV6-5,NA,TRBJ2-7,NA,CGSSYSRAYAPGLGQYF,TGTGGCAGCAGTTACTCGAGAGCATACGCTCCCGGCTTAGGGCAGTACTTC
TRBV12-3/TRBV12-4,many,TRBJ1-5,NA,CASSLVQANQPQHF,TGTGCCAGCAGTTTGGTACAGGCAAATCAGCCCCAGCATTTT
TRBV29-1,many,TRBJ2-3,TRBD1,CSVVQGAGTDTQYF,TGCAGCGTCGTACAGGGGGCTGGCACAGATACGCAGTATTTT
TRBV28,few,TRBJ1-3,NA,CASSLYSHSGNTIYF,TGTGCCAGCAGTTTATATTCTCACTCTGGAAACACCATATATTTT
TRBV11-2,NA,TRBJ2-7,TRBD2,CASSLDPPVGLAGRSYEKYF,TGTGCCAGCAGCTTAGATCCCCCGGTGGGACTAGCGGGAAGATCCTATGAGAAGTACTTC
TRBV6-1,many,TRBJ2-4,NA,CASSDRAGRRKNIQYF,TGTGCCAGCAGTGATAGGGCTGGGCGTAGGAAAAACATTCAGTACTTC
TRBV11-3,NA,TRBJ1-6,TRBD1,CASSMTGTEVYSALHF,TGTGCCAGCAGCATGACCGGGACAGAGGTTTATTCAGCCCTCCACTTT
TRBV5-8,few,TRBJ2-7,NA,CASSLGWGGTYEQYF,TGTGCCAGCAGCTTGGGATGGGGGGGCACCTACGAGCAGTACTTC
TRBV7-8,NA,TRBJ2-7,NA,CASSGMGLEYEQYF,TGTGCCAGCAGCGGTATGGGATTGGAGTACGAGCAGTACTTC
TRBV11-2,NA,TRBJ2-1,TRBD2,CTNSPRLAGDYNEQFF,TGTACCAACAGCCCCCGACTAGCGGGGGACTACAATGAGCAGTTCTTC
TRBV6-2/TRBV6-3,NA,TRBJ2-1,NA,CASNLLRGNNVQFF,TGCGCCAGCAACCTCCTCCGGGGGAACAATGTGCAGTTCTTC
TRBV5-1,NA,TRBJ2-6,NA,CASRFSSGANVLTF,TGCGCCAGCAGGTTTTCCTCTGGGGCCAACGTCCTGACTTTC
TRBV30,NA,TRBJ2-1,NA,CACSFIRTDQQFF,TGTGCCTGTAGTTTTATCCGGACAGACCAGCAGTTCTTC
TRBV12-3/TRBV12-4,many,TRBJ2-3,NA,CASSSTLARRTDTQYF,TGTGCCAGCAGTTCCACCCTGGCCAGGCGCACAGATACGCAGTATTTT
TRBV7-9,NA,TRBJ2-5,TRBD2,CASSLGLAREETQYF,TGTGCCAGCAGCTTAGGACTAGCGAGAGAAGAGACCCAGTACTTC
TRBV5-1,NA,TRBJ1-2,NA,CASSPGATDGYTF,TGCGCCAGCAGCCCGGGTGCGACGGATGGCTACACCTTC
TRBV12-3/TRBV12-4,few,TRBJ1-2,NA,CATSRGGYGYTF,TGTGCCACCAGCAGGGGAGGCTATGGCTACACCTTC
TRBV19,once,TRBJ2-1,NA,CASTIDWSYNEQFF,TGTGCCAGTACTATTGACTGGTCCTACAATGAGCAGTTCTTC
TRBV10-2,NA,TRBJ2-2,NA,CASRDGTNTGELLF,TGCGCCAGCAGGGACGGTACGAACACCGGGGAGCTGCTTTTT
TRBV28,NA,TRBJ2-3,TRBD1,CATTGMRGRSTDTQYF,TGTGCCACCACCGGGATGAGGGGGCGAAGCACAGATACGCAGTATTTT
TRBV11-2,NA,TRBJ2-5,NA,CASSIGQGNKETQYF,TGTGCCAGTAGCATAGGCCAGGGGAATAAAGAGACCCAGTACTTC
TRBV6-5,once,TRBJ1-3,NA,CASSLARDPGNTIYF,TGTGCCAGCAGTTTAGCAAGGGATCCTGGAAACACCATATATTTT
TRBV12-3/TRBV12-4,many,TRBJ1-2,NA,CASSPDINYGYTF,TGTGCCAGCAGCCCCGACATTAACTATGGCTACACCTTC
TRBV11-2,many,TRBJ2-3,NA,CASSLDDRTSTDTQYF,TGTGCCAGCAGCTTAGATGACCGGACTAGCACAGATACGCAGTATTTT
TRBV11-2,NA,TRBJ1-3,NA,CPSSLVDSSGNTIYF,TGTCCCAGCAGCTTAGTAGACAGCTCTGGAAACACCATATATTTT
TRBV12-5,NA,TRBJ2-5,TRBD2,CASGWTSGRGETQYF,TGTGCTAGTGGTTGGACTAGCGGGAGGGGGGAGACCCAGTACTTC
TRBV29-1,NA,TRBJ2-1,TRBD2,CSVDSRLAGRVEQFF,TGCAGCGTTGACTCCCGACTAGCGGGTAGAGTTGAGCAGTTCTTC
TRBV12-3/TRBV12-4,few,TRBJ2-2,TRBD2,CASRPGTSGSLPGELFF,TGTGCCAGCAGGCCAGGGACTAGCGGGTCCCTGCCCGGGGAGCTGTTTTTT
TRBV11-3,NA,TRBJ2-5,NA,CASSLSGQLGETQYF,TGTGCCAGCAGCTTAAGCGGACAGCTGGGCGAGACCCAGTACTTC
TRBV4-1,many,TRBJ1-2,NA,CASSQGMQANYGYTF,TGCGCCAGCAGCCAAGGAATGCAGGCTAACTATGGCTACACCTTC
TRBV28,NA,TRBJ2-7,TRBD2,CASSPSGGRAYEQYF,TGTGCCAGCAGCCCCTCAGGCGGGAGAGCCTACGAGCAGTACTTC
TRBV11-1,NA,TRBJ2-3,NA,CDSSLLTWKTDTQYF,TGTGACAGCAGCTTATTGACATGGAAGACAGATACGCAGTATTTT
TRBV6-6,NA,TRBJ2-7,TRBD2,CASSPTGGRPRSYEQYF,TGTGCCAGCAGCCCCACTGGCGGGAGGCCCCGCTCCTACGAGCAGTACTTC
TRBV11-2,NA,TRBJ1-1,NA,CASSKEQGTEVFF,TGTGCCAGCAGCAAAGAGCAGGGAACTGAAGTTTTCTTT
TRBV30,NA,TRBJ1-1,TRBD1,CAWSVFRGDGAFF,TGTGCCTGGAGTGTATTCAGGGGGGATGGAGCTTTCTTT
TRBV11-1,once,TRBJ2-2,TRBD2,CSSSSLAGNTGELFF,TGTTCCAGCAGCTCTCTAGCGGGGAACACCGGGGAACTGTTTTTT
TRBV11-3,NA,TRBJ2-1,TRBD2,CASSLGRERTSGSYEQLF,TGTGCCAGCAGCTTAGGAAGGGAGAGGACTAGCGGGAGCTATGAGCAGCTCTTC
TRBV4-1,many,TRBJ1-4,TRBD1,CASSQAPQGTGGWKLFF,TGCGCCAGCAGCCAAGCGCCCCAAGGGACAGGGGGCTGGAAACTGTTTTTT
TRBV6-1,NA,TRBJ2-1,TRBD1,CASSGQGGSEQFF,TGTGCCAGTTCGGGACAGGGAGGTAGTGAGCAGTTCTTC
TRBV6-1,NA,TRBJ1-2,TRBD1,CACMGQLFNYGYTF,TGTGCCTGCATGGGACAGCTCTTTAATTATGGCTACACCTTC
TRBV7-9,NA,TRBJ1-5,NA,CASSTTGSFDQPQHF,TGTGCCAGCAGTACGACAGGTTCCTTTGATCAGCCCCAGCATTTT
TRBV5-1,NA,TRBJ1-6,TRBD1,CASSLGDSYNSPLHF,TGCGCCAGCAGCTTGGGGGACAGCTATAATTCACCCCTCCACTTT
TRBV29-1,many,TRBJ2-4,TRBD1,CSVGQGMTNIQYF,TGCAGCGTCGGACAGGGGATGACCAACATTCAGTACTTC
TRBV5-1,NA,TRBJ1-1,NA,CASSLEGSIEAFF,TGCGCCAGCAGCTTGGAGGGGTCCATTGAAGCTTTCTTT
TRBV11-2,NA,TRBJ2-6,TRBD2,CASSSVLAPTSGANVLAF,TGTGCCAGCAGCTCAGTACTAGCGCCAACCTCTGGGGCCAACGTCCTGGCTTTC
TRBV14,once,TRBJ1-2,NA,CASSQDSSSVYTF,TGTGCCAGCAGCCAAGATTCTAGCAGTGTCTACACCTTC
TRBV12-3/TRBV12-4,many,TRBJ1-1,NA,CASSGGRRTEAFF,TGTGCCAGCAGCGGGGGGCGCAGGACTGAAGCTTTCTTT
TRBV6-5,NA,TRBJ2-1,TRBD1,CANSLQGGYNEQFF,TGTGCCAACAGCCTACAGGGGGGCTACAATGAGCAGTTCTTC
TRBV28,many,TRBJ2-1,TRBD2,CASSPGKSSGAYNEQFF,TGTGCCAGCAGTCCTGGTAAGTCTAGCGGAGCCTACAATGAGCAGTTCTTC
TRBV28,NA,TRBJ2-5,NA,CASSLRGGDPQETQYF,TGTGCCAGCAGTTTGAGGGGCGGAGATCCTCAAGAGACCCAGTACTTC
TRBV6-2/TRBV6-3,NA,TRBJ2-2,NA,CASSHPRGGSTGELFF,TGTGCCAGCAGTCACCCCAGGGGGGGGAGCACCGGGGAGCTGTTTTTT
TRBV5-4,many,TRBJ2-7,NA,CASSLDSNLYEQYF,TGTGCCAGCAGCTTGGACTCAAACCTCTACGAGCAGTACTTC
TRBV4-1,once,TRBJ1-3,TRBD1,CASSQGDRASGDTIYF,TGCGCCAGCAGCCAAGGGGACAGGGCCTCTGGAGACACCATATATTTT
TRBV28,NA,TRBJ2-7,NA,CASSLGQRPYKQYF,TGTGCCAGCAGTTTAGGACAGCGGCCCTACAAGCAGTACTTC